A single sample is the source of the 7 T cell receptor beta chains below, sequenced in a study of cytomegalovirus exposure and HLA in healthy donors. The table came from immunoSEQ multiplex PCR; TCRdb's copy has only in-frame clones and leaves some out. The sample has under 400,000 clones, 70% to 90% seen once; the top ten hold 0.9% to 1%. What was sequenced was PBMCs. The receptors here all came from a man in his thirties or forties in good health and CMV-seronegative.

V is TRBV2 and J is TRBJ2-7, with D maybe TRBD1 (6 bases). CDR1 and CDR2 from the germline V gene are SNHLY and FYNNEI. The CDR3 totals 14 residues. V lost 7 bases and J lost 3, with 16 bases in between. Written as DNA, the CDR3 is TGTGCCAGCACTGACGGGACACCCCTCTACGAGCAGTACTTC. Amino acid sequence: CASTDGTPLYEQYF.

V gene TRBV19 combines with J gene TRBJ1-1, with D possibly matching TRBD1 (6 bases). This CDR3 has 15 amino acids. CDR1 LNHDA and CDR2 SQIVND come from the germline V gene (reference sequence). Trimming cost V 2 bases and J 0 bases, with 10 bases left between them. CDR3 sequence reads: CASSINDRMNTEAFF. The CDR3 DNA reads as TGTGCCAGTAGTATAAATGACAGGATGAACACTGAAGCTTTCTTT.

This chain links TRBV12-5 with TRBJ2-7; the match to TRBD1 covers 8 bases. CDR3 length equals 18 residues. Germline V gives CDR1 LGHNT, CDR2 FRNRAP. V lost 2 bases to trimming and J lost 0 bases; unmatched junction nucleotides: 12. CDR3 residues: CASGLNKRDRGYSYEQYF. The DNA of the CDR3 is TGTGCTAGTGGTTTGAATAAAAGAGACAGGGGTTACTCCTACGAGCAGTACTTC.

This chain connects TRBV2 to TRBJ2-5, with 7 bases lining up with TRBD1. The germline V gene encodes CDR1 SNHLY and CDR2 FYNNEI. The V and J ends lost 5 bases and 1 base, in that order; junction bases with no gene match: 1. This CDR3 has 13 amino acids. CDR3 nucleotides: TGTGCCAGCAGTAGGGACAGCCAAGAGACCCAGTACTTC. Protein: CASSRDSQETQYF.

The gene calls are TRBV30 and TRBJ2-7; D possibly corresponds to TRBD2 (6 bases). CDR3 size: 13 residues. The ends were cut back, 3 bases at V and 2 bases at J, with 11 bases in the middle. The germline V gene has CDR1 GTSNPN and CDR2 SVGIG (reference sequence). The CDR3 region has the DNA TGTGCCTGGAGCGCGGGACTTACCTACGAGCAGTACTTC. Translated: CAWSAGLTYEQYF.

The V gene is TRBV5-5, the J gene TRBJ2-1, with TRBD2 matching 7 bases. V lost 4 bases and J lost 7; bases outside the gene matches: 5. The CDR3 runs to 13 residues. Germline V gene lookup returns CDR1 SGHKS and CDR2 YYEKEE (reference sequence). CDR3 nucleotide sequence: TGTGCCAGCAGCCCATGGGGGGGAAATGAGCAGTTCTTC. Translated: CASSPWGGNEQFF.

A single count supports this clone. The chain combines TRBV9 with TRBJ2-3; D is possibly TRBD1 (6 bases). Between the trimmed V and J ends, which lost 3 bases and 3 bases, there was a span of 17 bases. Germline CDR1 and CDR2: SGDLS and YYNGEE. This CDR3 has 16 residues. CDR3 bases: TGTGCCAGCAGCGCGAAACAGGGAATGAGGACAGATACGCAGTATTTT. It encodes CASSAKQGMRTDTQYF.